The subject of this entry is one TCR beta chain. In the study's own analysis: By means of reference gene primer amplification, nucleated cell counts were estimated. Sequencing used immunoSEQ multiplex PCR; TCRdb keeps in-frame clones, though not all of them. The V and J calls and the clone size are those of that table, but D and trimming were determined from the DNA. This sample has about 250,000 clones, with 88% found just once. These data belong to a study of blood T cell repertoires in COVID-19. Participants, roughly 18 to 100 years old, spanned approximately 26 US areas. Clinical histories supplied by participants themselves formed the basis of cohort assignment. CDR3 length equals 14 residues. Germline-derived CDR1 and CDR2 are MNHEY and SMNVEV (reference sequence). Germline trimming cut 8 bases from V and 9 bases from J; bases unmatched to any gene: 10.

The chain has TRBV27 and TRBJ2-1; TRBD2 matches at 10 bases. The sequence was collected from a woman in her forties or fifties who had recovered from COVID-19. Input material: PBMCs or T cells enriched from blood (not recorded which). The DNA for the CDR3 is TGTGCCAGCTTTAGTCAGCGGGAGGGTAGTGAGCAGTTCTTC. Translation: CASFSQREGSEQFF.